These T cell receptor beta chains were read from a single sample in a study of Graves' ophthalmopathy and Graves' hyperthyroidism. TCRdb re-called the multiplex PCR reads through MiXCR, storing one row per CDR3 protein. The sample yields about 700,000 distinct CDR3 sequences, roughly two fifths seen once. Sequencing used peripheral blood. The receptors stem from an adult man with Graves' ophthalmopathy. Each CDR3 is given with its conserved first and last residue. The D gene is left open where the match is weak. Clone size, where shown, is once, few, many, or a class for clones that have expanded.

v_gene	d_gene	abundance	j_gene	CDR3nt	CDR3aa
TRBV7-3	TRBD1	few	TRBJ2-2	TGTGCCAGCAGCCCTGGGACAGGGCCCGGGGAGCTGTTTTTT	CASSPGTGPGELFF
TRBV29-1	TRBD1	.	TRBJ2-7	TGCAGCCCCCGGGGACAGGGGGCGCGGGAGCAGTACTTC	CSPRGQGAREQYF
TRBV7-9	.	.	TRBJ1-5	TGCGCCAGCAGCCAAGATAGGGACCTCAGGGACGATAGCAATCAGCCCCAGCATTTT	CASSQDRDLRDDSNQPQHF
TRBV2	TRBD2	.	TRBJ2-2	TGTGCCAGCAACGGGGGGGGGGGGGCGTTTGCCGGGGAGCTGTTTTTT	CASNGGGGAFAGELFF
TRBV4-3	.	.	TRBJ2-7	TGCGCCAGCAAGGCCGCTTTGTCACCGGCCTACGAGCAGTACTTC	CASKAALSPAYEQYF
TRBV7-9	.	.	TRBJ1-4	TGTGCCAGCAAACCCGGACGGTTCTCTGGAAAACTGTTTTTT	CASKPGRFSGKLFF
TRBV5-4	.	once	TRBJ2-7	TGTGCCAGCAGGGTATCTGGGGTGTCCTACGAGCAGTACTTC	CASRVSGVSYEQYF
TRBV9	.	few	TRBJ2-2	TGTGCCAGCAGCGTAGCCGTAAACACCGGGGAGCTGTTTTTT	CASSVAVNTGELFF
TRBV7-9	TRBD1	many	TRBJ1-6	TGTGCCAGCAGCAACCGGGACAGTTTAAATTCACCCCTCCACTTT	CASSNRDSLNSPLHF
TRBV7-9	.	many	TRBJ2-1	TGTGCCAGCAGCTTAGACAGAGGCTTCTACAATGAGCAGTTCTTC	CASSLDRGFYNEQFF
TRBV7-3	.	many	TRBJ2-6	TGTGCCAGCAGCTTAAGGGGGGGCGCTGGGGCCAACGTCCTGACTTTC	CASSLRGGAGANVLTF
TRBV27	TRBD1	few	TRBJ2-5	TGTGCCAGCAGTTATACAGGGGGCGAAGAGACCCAGTACTTC	CASSYTGGEETQYF
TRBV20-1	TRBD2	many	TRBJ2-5	TGCAGTGCTAGTGTGGGACTAGATCAAGAGACCCAGTACTTC	CSASVGLDQETQYF
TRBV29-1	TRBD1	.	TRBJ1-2	TGCAGCTTGCTGACAGGGCATGGCTACACCTTC	CSLLTGHGYTF
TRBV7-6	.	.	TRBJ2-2	TGTGCCAGCAGCTTAGGACAGTCCCACACCGGGGAGCTGTTTTTT	CASSLGQSHTGELFF
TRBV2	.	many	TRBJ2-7	TGTGCCAGCTTAGGAGGTTTGAGCGAGCAGTACTTC	CASLGGLSEQYF
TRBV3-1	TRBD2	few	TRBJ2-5	TGTGCCAGCAGTGCACTAATGATAACTAGCGGGTTCGAGACCCAGTACTTC	CASSALMITSGFETQYF
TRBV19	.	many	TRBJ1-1	TGTGCCAGTAGTAATGGTGTCCCGGGCACTGAAGCTTTCTTT	CASSNGVPGTEAFF
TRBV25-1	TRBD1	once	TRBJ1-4	TGTGCCAGCAGTACAACAGGGGCAACTAATGAAAAACTGTTTTTT	CASSTTGATNEKLFF
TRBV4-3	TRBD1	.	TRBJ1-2	TGCGCCAGCAGCCAGATCAGGAGGACAGGGTTATATTATGGCTACACCTTC	CASSQIRRTGLYYGYTF
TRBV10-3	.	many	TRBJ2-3	TGTGCCATCAGTGAGTCGATTCGGGGGGCAACAGATACGCAGTATTTT	CAISESIRGATDTQYF
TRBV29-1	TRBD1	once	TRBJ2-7	TGCAGCGTAGCGGACAGGAGAAGCCAGCCCCAGCAGTACTTC	CSVADRRSQPQQYF
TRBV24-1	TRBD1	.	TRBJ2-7	TGTGCCACCAGTGATCCTGAGGGACAGAATGAGCAGTACTTC	CATSDPEGQNEQYF
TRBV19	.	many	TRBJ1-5	TGTGCCAGTAGTATAAGTGGGAGCAATCAGCCCCAGCATTTT	CASSISGSNQPQHF
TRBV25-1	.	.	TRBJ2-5	TGTGCCTGCAGTGGTGGGGACCTCGGGGAGACCCAGTACTTC	CACSGGDLGETQYF
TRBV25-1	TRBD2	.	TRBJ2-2	TGTGCCAGCAGCTTGGGGCGGGAGGGGAACACCGGGGAGCTGTTTTTT	CASSLGREGNTGELFF
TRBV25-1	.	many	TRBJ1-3	TGTGCCAGCAGTGAATCGTTCGGAAACACCATATATTTT	CASSESFGNTIYF
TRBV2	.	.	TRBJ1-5	TGTGCCAGCAGTGAGGCCGTTGGCCAGCCCCAGCATTTT	CASSEAVGQPQHF
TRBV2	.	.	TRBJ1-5	TGTGCCAGCAGTGAACCAGGGACTCGTTGGCCCCAGCATTTT	CASSEPGTRWPQHF
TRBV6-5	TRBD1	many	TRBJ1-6	TGTGCCAGCAGTTACTCGACAGGGGGGTCACCCCTCCACTTT	CASSYSTGGSPLHF
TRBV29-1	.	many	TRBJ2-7	TGCAGCGTTGAGGAGGACCGAGGCTACGAGCGGTACTTC	CSVEEDRGYERYF
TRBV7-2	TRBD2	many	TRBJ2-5	TGTGCCAGCAGCTTATGGATAGCGGGGGGGCCAGAGACCCAGTACTTC	CASSLWIAGGPETQYF
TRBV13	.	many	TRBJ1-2	TGTGCCAGCAGCTTAGGCCTTCGACCTAACTATGGCTACACCTTC	CASSLGLRPNYGYTF
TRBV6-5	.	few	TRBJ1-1	TGTGCCAGCAGCCAACATATGGGCCCCAACACTGAAGCTTTCTTT	CASSQHMGPNTEAFF
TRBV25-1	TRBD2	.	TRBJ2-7	TGTGCCAGCAGTGCTGGCGGGACTAGCGTAGGCTACGAGCAGTACTTC	CASSAGGTSVGYEQYF
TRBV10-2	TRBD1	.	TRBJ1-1	TGTGCCAGCAGCGACCGGACAGGAGGACCTGAAGCTTTCTTT	CASSDRTGGPEAFF
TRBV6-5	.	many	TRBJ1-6	TGTGCCACCACCAGTGGGGGAGGGAATTCACCCCTCCACTTT	CATTSGGGNSPLHF
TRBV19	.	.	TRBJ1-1	TGTGCCAGTAGTCCCATAGACAGAGGGAACACTGAAGCTTTCTTT	CASSPIDRGNTEAFF
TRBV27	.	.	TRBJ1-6	TGTGCCAGCAGTTTATTGGAGTATAATTCACCCCTCCACTTT	CASSLLEYNSPLHF
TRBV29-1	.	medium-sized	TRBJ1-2	TGCAGCGTCGTAACAGGGCTCGGGTATGGCTACACCTTC	CSVVTGLGYGYTF
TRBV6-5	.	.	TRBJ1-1	TGTGCCAGCAGTTACAGTGACAGCCTGAACACTGAAGCTTTCTTT	CASSYSDSLNTEAFF
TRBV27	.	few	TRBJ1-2	TGTGCCAGCAGCACAGGTTCATCGGACTATGGCTACACCTTC	CASSTGSSDYGYTF
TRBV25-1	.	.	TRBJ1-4	TGTGCCAGCAGCGTAGAGGAGGTTAATGAAAAACTGTTTTTT	CASSVEEVNEKLFF
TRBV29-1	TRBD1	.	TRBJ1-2	TGCAGCGCCCTAAGTTCGGGACAGGGGGGCGGCGTCTATGGCTACACCTTC	CSALSSGQGGGVYGYTF
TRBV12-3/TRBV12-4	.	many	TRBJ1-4	TGTGCCACCCAGGGGCGGGGGCATAATGAAAAACTGTTTTTT	CATQGRGHNEKLFF
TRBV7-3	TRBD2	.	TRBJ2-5	TGTGCCAGCAGCTTAAGTCTTAGCACCGGGGGGGGAGAGACCCAGTACTTC	CASSLSLSTGGGETQYF
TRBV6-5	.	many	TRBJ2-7	TGTGCCAGCAGTTCTCTACTAGTAATGGGCGAGCAGTACTTC	CASSSLLVMGEQYF
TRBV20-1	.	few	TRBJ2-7	TGCAGTGCCCGGGGGGGGACAGGCCGAGCCTACGAGCAGTACTTC	CSARGGTGRAYEQYF
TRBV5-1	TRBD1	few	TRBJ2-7	TGCGCCAGCAGGCGTTCCGGACAGGGATACTACGAGCAGTACTTC	CASRRSGQGYYEQYF
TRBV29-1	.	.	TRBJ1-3	TGCAGCGTGGTTGGACAGGGAAACACCATATATTTT	CSVVGQGNTIYF
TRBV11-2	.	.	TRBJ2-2	TGTGCCAGCAGGGCGGGCAGGGGAATAAACACCGGGGAGCTGTTTTTT	CASRAGRGINTGELFF
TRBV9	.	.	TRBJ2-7	TGTGCCAGCAGCGTAGGAGGGCAGGCTCGAGAGCAGTACTTC	CASSVGGQAREQYF
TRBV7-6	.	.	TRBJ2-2	TGTGCCAGCAGCCCACGGGGTAGTAACGGGGAGCTGTTTTTT	CASSPRGSNGELFF